This T cell receptor beta chain originates from a study of control samples from healthy donors and cancer patients. Repertoires were generated with immunoSEQ multiplex PCR, while TCRdb's copy carries only in-frame clones and drops some. The sample lists about 160,000 clones, roughly 95% occurring once. V gave up 5 bases and J gave up 4 bases, with 8 bases separating them. CDR1 is MDHEN, CDR2 SYDVKM, per germline. The CDR3 runs 12 residues. This rearrangement joins TRBV28 to TRBJ1-2, with unresolved D. What was sequenced was blood. This TCR was sampled from a woman aged 25 to 45 in good health. CDR3 protein: CASSGEVYGYTF. DNA for the CDR3: TGTGCCAGCAGTGGGGAAGTCTATGGCTACACCTTC.